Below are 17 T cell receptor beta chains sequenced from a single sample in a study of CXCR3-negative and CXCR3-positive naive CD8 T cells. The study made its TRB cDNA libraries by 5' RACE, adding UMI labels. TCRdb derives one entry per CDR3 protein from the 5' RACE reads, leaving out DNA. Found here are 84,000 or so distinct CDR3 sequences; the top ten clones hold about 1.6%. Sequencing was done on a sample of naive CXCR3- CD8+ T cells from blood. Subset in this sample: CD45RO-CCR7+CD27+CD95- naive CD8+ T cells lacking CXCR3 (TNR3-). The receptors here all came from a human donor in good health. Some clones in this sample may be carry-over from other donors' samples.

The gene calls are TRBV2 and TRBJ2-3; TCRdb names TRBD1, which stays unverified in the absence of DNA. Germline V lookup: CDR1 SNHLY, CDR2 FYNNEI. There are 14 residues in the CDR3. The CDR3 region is CARGQGAYADTQYF.

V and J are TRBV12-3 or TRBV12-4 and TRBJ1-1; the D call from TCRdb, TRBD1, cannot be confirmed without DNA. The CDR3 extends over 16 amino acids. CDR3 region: CASRTSGDRMNTEAFF.

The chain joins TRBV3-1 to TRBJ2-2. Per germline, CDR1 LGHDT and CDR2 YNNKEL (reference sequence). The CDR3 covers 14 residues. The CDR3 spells CASSHALTPGELFF.

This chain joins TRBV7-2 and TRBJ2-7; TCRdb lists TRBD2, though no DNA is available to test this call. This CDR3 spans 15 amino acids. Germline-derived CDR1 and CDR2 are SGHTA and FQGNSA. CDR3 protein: CASSSTGTSIYEQYF. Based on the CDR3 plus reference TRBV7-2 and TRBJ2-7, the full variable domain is GAGVSQSPSNKVTEKGKDVELRCDPISGHTALYWYRQSLGQGLEFLIYFQGNSAPDKSGLPSDRFSAERTGGSVSTLTIQRTQQEDSAVYLCASSSTGTSIYEQYFGPGTRLTVT.

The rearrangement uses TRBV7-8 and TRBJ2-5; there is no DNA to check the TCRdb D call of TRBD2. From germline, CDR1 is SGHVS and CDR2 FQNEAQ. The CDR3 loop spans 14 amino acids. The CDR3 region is CASSSRDSQETQYF.

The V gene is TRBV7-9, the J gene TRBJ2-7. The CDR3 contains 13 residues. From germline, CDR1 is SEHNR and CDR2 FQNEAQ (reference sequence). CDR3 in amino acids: CASSLANTYEQYF. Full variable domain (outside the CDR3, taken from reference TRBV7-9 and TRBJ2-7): DTGVSQNPRHKITKRGQNVTFRCDPISEHNRLYWYRQTLGQGPEFLTYFQNEAQLEKSRLLSDRFSAERPKGSFSTLEIQRTEQGDSAMYLCASSLANTYEQYFGPGTRLTVT.

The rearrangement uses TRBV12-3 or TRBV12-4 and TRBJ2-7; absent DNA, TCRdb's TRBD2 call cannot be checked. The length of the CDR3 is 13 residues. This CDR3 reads CASGEGRDYEQYF.

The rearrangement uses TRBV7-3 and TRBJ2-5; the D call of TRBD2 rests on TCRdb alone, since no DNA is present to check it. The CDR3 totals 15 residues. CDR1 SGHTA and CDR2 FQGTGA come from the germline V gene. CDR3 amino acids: CASSLGGATAETQYF.

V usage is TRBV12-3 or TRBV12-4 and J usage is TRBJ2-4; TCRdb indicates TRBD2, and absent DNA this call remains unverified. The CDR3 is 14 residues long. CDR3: CASTSHGGQNIQYF.

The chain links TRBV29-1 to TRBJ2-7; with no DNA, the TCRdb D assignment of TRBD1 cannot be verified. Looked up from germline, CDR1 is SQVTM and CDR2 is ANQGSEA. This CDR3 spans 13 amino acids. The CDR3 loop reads CSVRSDRAYEQYF.

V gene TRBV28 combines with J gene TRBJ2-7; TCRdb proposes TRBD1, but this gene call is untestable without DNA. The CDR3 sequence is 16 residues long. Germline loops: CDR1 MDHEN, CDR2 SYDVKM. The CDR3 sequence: CASSPFWTGLSYEQYF.

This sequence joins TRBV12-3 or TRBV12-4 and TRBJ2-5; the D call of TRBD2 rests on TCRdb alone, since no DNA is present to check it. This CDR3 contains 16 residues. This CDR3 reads CASSLARLASQETQYF.

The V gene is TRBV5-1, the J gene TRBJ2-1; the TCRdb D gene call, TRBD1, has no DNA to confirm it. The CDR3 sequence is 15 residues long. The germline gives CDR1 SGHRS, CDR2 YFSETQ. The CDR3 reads CASSLTGGILDGQFF.

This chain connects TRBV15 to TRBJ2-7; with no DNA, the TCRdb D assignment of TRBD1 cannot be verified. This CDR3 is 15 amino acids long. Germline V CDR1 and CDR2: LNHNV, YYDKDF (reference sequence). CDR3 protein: CATSIARTGDYEQYF.

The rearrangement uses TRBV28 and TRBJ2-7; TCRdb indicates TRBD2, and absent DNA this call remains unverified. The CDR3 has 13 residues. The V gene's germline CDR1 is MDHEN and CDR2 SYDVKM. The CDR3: CASSLGEGTGQYF.

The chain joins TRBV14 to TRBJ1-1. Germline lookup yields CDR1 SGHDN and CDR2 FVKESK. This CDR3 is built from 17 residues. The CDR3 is CASSQDLGAGMDTEAFF.

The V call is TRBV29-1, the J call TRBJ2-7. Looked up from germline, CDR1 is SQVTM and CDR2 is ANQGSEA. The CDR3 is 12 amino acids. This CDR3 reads CSVEDTSYEQYF.